A single sample is the source of the 21 T cell receptor beta chains below, sequenced in a study of blood T cell repertoires in COVID-19. The assay was immunoSEQ multiplex PCR, and TCRdb's table has in-frame clones only and misses some. The table records roughly 80,000 clones, 84% of them present only once. Sequenced: peripheral blood. These receptors all come from a man aged 50 to 60 with acute or convalescent COVID-19.

This chain links TRBV14 with TRBJ2-7; D remains unclear. Trimming pared 2 bases from V and 6 bases from J, leaving 8 bases between. This CDR3 contains 12 residues. Looked up from germline, CDR1 is SGHDN and CDR2 is FVKESK. CDR3 sequence (DNA): TGTGCCAGCAGCCAATTTAAGAGCGAGCAGTACTTC. Its protein is CASSQFKSEQYF. The full variable domain, with the rest looked up from reference TRBV14 and TRBJ2-7, is EAGVTQFPSHSVIEKGQTVTLRCDPISGHDNLYWYRRVMGKEIKFLLHFVKESKQDESGMPNNRFLAERTGGTYSTLKVQPAELEDSGVYFCASSQFKSEQYFGPGTRLTVT.

This chain uses TRBV15 with TRBJ2-1; TRBD1 matches 8 bases. The germline V gene encodes CDR1 LNHNV and CDR2 YYDKDF (reference sequence). This CDR3 contains 15 residues. Trimming took 4 bases from V and 5 from J; bases not matched to a gene: 7. The CDR3 sequence: CATSILDRDHNEQFF. CDR3 bases: TGTGCCACCAGCATCCTGGACAGGGACCACAATGAGCAGTTCTTC.

The J gene is TRBJ1-4, the V gene TRBV28, with 8 bases matching TRBD1. The germline V gene has CDR1 MDHEN and CDR2 SYDVKM. The CDR3 is 16 amino acids. Trimming removed 5 bases from V and 8 bases from J; junction bases left unmatched: 13. The CDR3 reads CASSTSGQGLREKLFF. CDR3 sequence (DNA): TGTGCCAGCAGTACATCCGGACAGGGCTTGAGGGAAAAACTGTTTTTT.

CDR3 region: CASRPRQGWEETQYF. The CDR3 DNA sequence: TGTGCCAGCAGGCCTCGACAGGGGTGGGAAGAGACCCAGTACTTC. The J gene is TRBJ2-5, the V gene TRBV2; TRBD1 agrees at 8 bases. CDR3 length equals 15 residues. V was clipped by 6 bases and J by 3 bases; unmatched bases: 9. Germline V gene sequence: CDR1 SNHLY, CDR2 FYNNEI.

The rearrangement uses TRBV4-3 and TRBJ2-1; TRBD1 agrees at 9 bases. CDR3 length: 16 residues. Trimming took 4 bases from V and 9 from J; bases not matched to a gene: 13. Per the germline V gene, CDR1 is LGHNA and CDR2 is YSLEER. In DNA, the CDR3 is TGCGCCAGCAGCCCTAATCGGGACAGGGTCGCGAGTGAGCAGTTCTTC. This codes for CASSPNRDRVASEQFF.

Points on this clone: The germline gene is not matched at one end of the junction; a read error may be the cause. The gene calls are TRBV18 and TRBJ1-5; a weak D match, TRBD1 (5 bases). This CDR3 has 16 amino acids. The germline V gene has CDR1 KGHSH and CDR2 LQKENI. The CDR3 protein is CASSTPGPREGQPQHF. The CDR3 DNA follows: TGTGCCAGCTCAACACCCGGGCCCAGGGAAGGTCAGCCCCAGCATTTT.

This chain joins TRBV4-2 and TRBJ1-1, with D unclear. Trimming cost V 5 bases and J 1 base, with 14 bases left between them. CDR3 length equals 15 residues. Germline V gene sequence: CDR1 LGHNA, CDR2 YNFKEQ. This CDR3 is CASSYNVARNTEAFF. The CDR3, as DNA: TGTGCCAGCAGCTACAATGTCGCAAGGAACACTGAAGCTTTCTTT.

V usage is TRBV30 and J usage is TRBJ2-1, with D unclear. The germline CDR1 and CDR2 sequences are GTSNPN and SVGIG (reference sequence). V was shortened by 1 base and J by 4 bases, with 8 bases between the two germline ends. The length of the CDR3 is 13 residues. The DNA for the CDR3 is TGTGCCTGGAGTGGGTACCGGTACAATGAGCAGTTCTTC. Translation gives CAWSGYRYNEQFF.

This clone was detected a few times. The chain links TRBV9 to TRBJ1-2; TRBD1 might be the D (6 bases). The germline V and J ends were trimmed by 0 bases and 4 bases, with 10 bases remaining between them. Germline CDR1 reads SGDLS; CDR2 reads YYNGEE. The CDR3 has 14 amino acids. This CDR3 is CASSVVGGAYGYTF. For the CDR3, the DNA is TGTGCCAGCAGCGTAGTAGGGGGGGCCTATGGCTACACCTTC. Drawing the rest from reference TRBV9 and TRBJ1-2, the complete variable domain is DSGVTQTPKHLITATGQRVTLRCSPRSGDLSVYWYQQSLDQGLQFLIQYYNGEERAKGNILERFSAQQFPDLHSELNLSSLELGDSALYFCASSVVGGAYGYTFGSGTRLTVV.

The rearrangement uses TRBV28 and TRBJ2-7; 8 bases fit TRBD1. The CDR3 runs 13 residues. Germline assignment: CDR1 MDHEN and CDR2 SYDVKM. V lost 5 bases to trimming and J lost 5 bases; unmatched junction nucleotides: 5. CDR3 in amino acids: CASSPRTGNEQYF. The CDR3 bases are TGTGCCAGCAGTCCGAGGACAGGGAACGAGCAGTACTTC.

V usage is TRBV6-5 and J usage is TRBJ2-5; maybe TRBD2 (6 bases). CDR1 is MNHEY and CDR2 is SVGAGI in the germline V gene. Trimming cost V 5 bases and J 2 bases, with 15 bases left between them. CDR3 length equals 15 residues. The CDR3 nucleotides are TGTGCCAGCAGTACCCAGGGAGCGGGTCAAGAGACCCAGTACTTC. Translating it yields CASSTQGAGQETQYF.

In regard to this clone: A junction end diverges from the germline sequence, so it may reflect a read error. The chain recombines TRBV6-2 or TRBV6-3 with TRBJ2-7, with a weak D call TRBD1 (6 bases). CDR1 and CDR2 from the germline V gene are MNHEY and SVGEGT. The length of the CDR3 is 13 residues. DNA of the CDR3: TGTGCCAGCAGTACCCCCGGGACAAAGGGGCCCCGATTC. Amino acids: CASSTPGTKGPRF.

Remarks on this clone: In the same sample, other DNA sequences code for this CDR3. J is TRBJ1-2 and V is TRBV9; 7 bases align to TRBD1. J lost 4 bases, V lost 0 bases, and 3 bases had no gene match. The CDR3 has 14 residues. Germline V gene data show CDR1 as SGDLS and CDR2 as YYNGEE. CDR3 sequence (DNA): TGTGCCAGCAGCGTAGGACAGGGTGGCTATGGCTACACCTTC. Translated: CASSVGQGGYGYTF.

This clone was found once. V gene TRBV13 combines with J gene TRBJ2-1; 10 bases are a match to TRBD2. CDR1 is PRHDT and CDR2 is FYEKMQ in the germline V gene (reference sequence). CDR3 size: 16 residues. Unmatched junction bases numbered 11, after V lost 4 bases and J lost 8 bases. The CDR3 protein is CASSWKLAGVSDEQFF. CDR3 nucleotides: TGTGCCAGCAGCTGGAAGCTAGCGGGAGTGTCTGATGAGCAGTTCTTC.

The chain combines TRBV5-4 with TRBJ2-3; 12 nucleotides line up with TRBD1. Germline assignment: CDR1 SGHNT and CDR2 YYREEE (reference sequence). V lost 5 bases, J lost 1 base, and 5 bases stayed unmatched. This CDR3 has 16 amino acids. The CDR3 loop is CASRVWDRGRTDTQYF. In DNA, the CDR3 is TGTGCCAGCAGGGTCTGGGACAGGGGGCGCACAGATACGCAGTATTTT. The full variable domain, with the rest looked up from reference TRBV5-4 and TRBJ2-3, is ETGVTQSPTHLIKTRGQQVTLRCSSQSGHNTVSWYQQALGQGPQFIFQYYREEENGRGNFPPRFSGLQFPNYSSELNVNALELDDSALYLCASRVWDRGRTDTQYFGPGTRLTVL.

The chain has TRBV5-6 and TRBJ1-6; no reliable D call. V lost 1 base to trimming and J lost 8 bases, with 10 bases between them. The length of the CDR3 is 14 residues. Germline CDR1 and CDR2: SGHDT and YYEEEE. The CDR3 region has the DNA TGTGCCAGCAGCTTGATGAGGTTGGATTCACCCCTCCACTTT. Amino acid sequence: CASSLMRLDSPLHF.

This clone was observed a handful of times. This chain joins TRBV6-2 or TRBV6-3 and TRBJ1-1; D may be TRBD1 (6 bases). CDR1 is MNHEY, CDR2 SVGEGT, per germline. Trimming removed 4 bases from V and 0 bases from J, with 12 bases in between. CDR3 length: 15 residues. CDR3 coding DNA: TGTGCCAGCAGTTCGGGGACACGACTGAACACTGAAGCTTTCTTT. Translated: CASSSGTRLNTEAFF.

The table lists this clone with a few counts. V and J are TRBV27 and TRBJ1-6; D remains ambiguous. CDR3 length: 13 amino acids. V was cut by 5 bases and J by 18 bases, with 20 bases left in between. Germline-derived CDR1 and CDR2 are MNHEY and SMNVEV (reference sequence). CDR3: CASSLEKEGERHF. The CDR3 region has the DNA TGTGCCAGCAGTCTGGAGAAGGAGGGAGAGCGCCACTTT.

The J gene is TRBJ2-7, the V gene TRBV28, with 12 bases aligning to TRBD2. The CDR3 covers 15 residues. The V gene's germline CDR1 is MDHEN and CDR2 SYDVKM. V lost 7 bases and J lost 4; bases outside the gene matches: 8. CDR3 protein: CASTTLAGGPYEQYF. DNA for the CDR3: TGTGCCAGCACGACTCTAGCGGGGGGGCCGTACGAGCAGTACTTC.

CDR3 in DNA: TGTGCCAGCAGCTTGCCCCGGGATGAGCAGTTCTTC. Translation: CASSLPRDEQFF. V usage is TRBV5-5 and J usage is TRBJ2-1, with D uncertain. The V and J ends lost 1 base and 8 bases respectively, with 7 bases between them. CDR3 size: 12 residues. In germline, CDR1 is SGHKS, CDR2 YYEKEE (reference sequence).

The V call is TRBV6-8, the J call TRBJ2-5, with D perhaps matching TRBD2 (5 bases). Trimming pared 6 bases from V and 5 bases from J, leaving 19 bases between. There are 15 residues in the CDR3. Germline V gives CDR1 MNHGY, CDR2 SAAAGT. CDR3 sequence: CASSPSGGPGETQYF. DNA for the CDR3: TGTGCCAGCAGCCCTTCCGGAGGTCCGGGGGAGACCCAGTACTTC.